The 25 T cell receptor beta chains below all came from one sample that was sequenced in a study of CD8 T cells in Susac syndrome. Random hexamers served to reverse transcribe roughly 0.5 to 1 ug RNA. TCRdb re-derived calls from the immunoSEQ multiplex PCR reads in MiXCR, one entry per CDR3 protein. The sample holds 250,000 to 300,000 distinct CDR3 sequences, approximately 85% seen once. The specimen sequenced was CD8+ T cells from PBMCs. These receptors were taken from a human donor with multiple sclerosis.

The rearrangement joins TRBV24-1 to TRBJ1-5; no definite D call. This CDR3 has 16 residues. CDR1 is KGHDR, CDR2 SFDVKD, per germline. With 3 bases removed from V and 1 base from J, the gap between germline ends came to 12 bases. CDR3 bases: TGTGCCACCAGTGATACCGCAAGGGCGAGCAATCAGCCCCAGCATTTT. Its translation: CATSDTARASNQPQHF.

The chain has TRBV27 and TRBJ2-1, with D uncertain. This CDR3 region has 13 residues. V was clipped by 3 bases and J by 3 bases, with 6 bases between them. The V gene's germline CDR1 is MNHEY and CDR2 SMNVEV (reference sequence). In DNA form, the CDR3 reads TGTGCCAGCAGTTTCACTCTCTACAATGAGCAGTTCTTC. Its protein product is CASSFTLYNEQFF.

The chain joins TRBV10-3 to TRBJ2-1; D remains ambiguous. The germline CDR1 and CDR2 sequences are ENHRY and SYGVKD. V was cut by 4 bases and J by 6 bases, with 13 bases left in between. The CDR3 is made up of 14 amino acids. The CDR3 DNA is TGTGCCATCAGTGTCGACATAGCCCCCAATGAGCAGTTCTTC. This sequence encodes CAISVDIAPNEQFF.

The gene calls are TRBV19 and TRBJ1-1; a weak D match, TRBD1 (6 bases). Germline CDR1 and CDR2: LNHDA and SQIVND (reference sequence). The CDR3 has 13 residues. Trimming shortened V by 6 bases and J by 5 bases, and 13 bases separated the two germline ends. The CDR3: CASSPKGETEAFF. The CDR3 DNA reads as TGTGCCAGTAGCCCCAAGGGGGAAACTGAAGCTTTCTTT. The complete variable domain, with remaining parts taken from reference TRBV19 and TRBJ1-1, reads DGGITQSPKYLFRKEGQNVTLSCEQNLNHDAMYWYRQDPGQGLRLIYYSQIVNDFQKGDIAEGYSVSREKKESFPLTVTSAQKNPTAFYLCASSPKGETEAFFGQGTRLTVV.

This clonotype was observed a few times. The DNA for the CDR3 is TGCAGCGTTGCCGGGGGGACGCAAGAGACCCAGTACTTC. It encodes CSVAGGTQETQYF. This rearrangement joins TRBV29-1 to TRBJ2-5; 7 bases line up with TRBD2. Trimming took 4 bases from V and 2 from J; bases not matched to a gene: 4. Germline V gene lookup returns CDR1 SQVTM and CDR2 ANQGSEA. The CDR3 has 13 amino acids.

This clonotype came up many times. The chain carries TRBV27 and TRBJ2-7; perhaps D is TRBD1 or TRBD2 (6 bases each). Trimming shortened V by 3 bases and J by 2 bases, and 8 bases separated the two germline ends. CDR3 length equals 13 residues. Germline V lookup: CDR1 MNHEY, CDR2 SMNVEV (reference sequence). CDR3 sequence: CASSLGGTYEQYF. CDR3 nucleotides: TGTGCCAGCAGTTTGGGGGGCACCTACGAGCAGTACTTC.

This clonotype has only one observation. The chain recombines TRBV19 with TRBJ2-1; D is unresolved. The CDR3 has 12 residues. The ends were cut back, 7 bases at V and 8 bases at J, with 12 bases in the middle. From germline, CDR1 is LNHDA and CDR2 SQIVND (reference sequence). CDR3 sequence reads: CASTGNVYEQFF. Here the CDR3 DNA reads TGTGCCAGTACCGGAAACGTCTATGAGCAGTTCTTC.

The V gene is TRBV10-3, the J gene TRBJ1-1; a weak D match, TRBD1 (5 bases). Germline-derived CDR1 and CDR2 are ENHRY and SYGVKD. Trimming removed 5 bases at V and 3 bases at J, with 13 bases between. The CDR3 runs 14 residues. CDR3 in DNA: TGTGCCATCAGTACCGGGGGGGGGTACACTGAAGCTTTCTTT. It specifies CAISTGGGYTEAFF.

The chain has TRBV12-3 or TRBV12-4 and TRBJ1-2; 7 bases align to TRBD1. The CDR3 covers 15 residues. The J segment lost 5 bases and the V segment lost 4 bases, leaving 10 bases of the junction unmatched. DNA for the CDR3: TGTGCCAGCAGTTCGATTACAGGGGACCGATATGGCTACACCTTC. It specifies CASSSITGDRYGYTF.

Concerning this clonotype itself: One end of the junction does not line up with germline, which may come from a read error. V usage is TRBV12-3 or TRBV12-4 and J usage is TRBJ1-1; D not certain. This CDR3 is built from 14 residues. CDR3 bases: TGTGCCAGCAGTTCAGGCAGCGGGAACACTGAAGCCTTCTTT. It translates to CASSSGSGNTEAFF.

The CDR3 DNA reads TGTGCCAGCTCTCCCTTACAGGGTTACCTGAACACCGGGGAGCTGTTTTTT. This gives the protein CASSPLQGYLNTGELFF. The V gene is TRBV18, the J gene TRBJ2-2; the D gene is possibly TRBD1 (6 bases). The V end lost 6 bases, the J end lost 1 base, and 18 bases lay between the germline ends. Germline V gene lookup returns CDR1 KGHSH and CDR2 LQKENI. CDR3 length equals 17 residues.

In regard to this clonotype: Since a much larger clone is just one base distant, this may be a read error. CDR3 nucleotides: TGTGCCAGCAGCGTGAACAATGAGCAGTTCTTC. It codes for CASSVNNEQFF. The rearrangement uses TRBV5-6 and TRBJ2-1; D is undetermined. This CDR3 spans 11 amino acids. The germline V and J ends were trimmed by 4 bases and 5 bases, with 4 bases remaining between them. Germline V CDR1 and CDR2: SGHDT, YYEEEE.

The chain is built from TRBV27 and TRBJ2-1; TRBD2 matches at 7 bases. The CDR3 loop spans 15 amino acids. V shed 5 bases and J 3 bases; nucleotides not matched to a gene: 7. From germline, CDR1 is MNHEY and CDR2 SMNVEV (reference sequence). The CDR3, as DNA: TGTGCCAGCAGTCCCCCGGCGGGAGACTACAATGAGCAGTTCTTC. Its translation: CASSPPAGDYNEQFF.

This clonotype was counted once. The chain uses TRBV28 and TRBJ2-1; TRBD2 aligns across 8 bases. The CDR3 is 14 residues long. Trimming took 5 bases from V and 9 from J; bases not matched to a gene: 9. Germline CDR1 and CDR2: MDHEN and SYDVKM. CDR3: CASSPGLVGGEQFF. DNA of the CDR3: TGTGCCAGCAGTCCGGGACTAGTCGGAGGTGAGCAGTTCTTC.

This sequence joins TRBV4-3 and TRBJ1-5, with D uncertain. V lost 0 bases, J lost 0 bases, and 6 bases lay in between. Germline CDR1 reads LGHNA; CDR2 reads YSLEER. The CDR3 is 15 residues long. The CDR3 DNA sequence: TGCGCCAGCAGCCAAGATTGGCCTAGCAATCAGCCCCAGCATTTT. Its protein is CASSQDWPSNQPQHF.

V gene TRBV7-8 combines with J gene TRBJ1-5; no clear D gene. Germline V gene lookup returns CDR1 SGHVS and CDR2 FQNEAQ. The V gene lost 7 bases and the J gene lost 0 bases, with 7 bases spanning the gap. CDR3 length: 13 residues. The CDR3 loop reads CASTRASNQPQHF. In DNA, the CDR3 is TGTGCCAGCACCCGGGCTAGCAATCAGCCCCAGCATTTT.

The chain has TRBV6-2 or TRBV6-3 and TRBJ2-1, with 13 bases identical to TRBD2. Per germline, CDR1 MNHEY and CDR2 SVGEGT. The CDR3 length is 17 residues. The trim removed 6 bases at V and 0 bases at J, leaving 5 bases unmatched. The CDR3 here is CASRLRTSGSSYNEQFF. DNA of the CDR3: TGTGCCAGCAGACTCCGGACTAGCGGGAGCTCCTACAATGAGCAGTTCTTC.

V and J are TRBV5-4 and TRBJ2-1; 11 positions agree with TRBD2. CDR1 SGHNT and CDR2 YYREEE come from the germline V gene (reference sequence). The ends lost 4 bases at V and 5 bases at J; junction bases unmatched: 5. The CDR3 extends over 15 amino acids. CDR3 sequence (DNA): TGTGCCAGCAGCCCCCCGGGACTAGCGGACAATGAGCAGTTCTTC. It encodes CASSPPGLADNEQFF. Supplemented by reference TRBV5-4 and TRBJ2-1, the full variable domain reads ETGVTQSPTHLIKTRGQQVTLRCSSQSGHNTVSWYQQALGQGPQFIFQYYREEENGRGNFPPRFSGLQFPNYSSELNVNALELDDSALYLCASSPPGLADNEQFFGPGTRLTVL.

This chain uses TRBV18 with TRBJ2-1, with D perhaps TRBD1 (6 bases). The V and J ends lost 6 bases and 2 bases respectively, with 17 bases between them. Germline CDR1 KGHSH, CDR2 LQKENI. The CDR3 is 16 amino acids. Here the CDR3 reads CASSRSQGVPYNEQFF. DNA for the CDR3: TGTGCCAGCTCGCGTTCACAGGGTGTACCCTACAATGAGCAGTTCTTC.

This chain connects TRBV11-1 to TRBJ2-3, with 8 nucleotides matching TRBD2. The CDR3 has 20 amino acids. In germline, CDR1 is SGHAT, CDR2 FQDESV (reference sequence). The junction had 18 bases not matched to a gene; V was cut back by 4 bases and J by 0 bases. CDR3 nucleotides: TGTGCCAGCAGCTCCCAACCGGGCTCCCCCGGGGGGGCTAGCACAGATACGCAGTATTTT. It encodes CASSSQPGSPGGASTDTQYF. The whole variable domain, filled in from reference TRBV11-1 and TRBJ2-3, reads EAEVAQSPRYKITEKSQAVAFWCDPISGHATLYWYRQILGQGPELLVQFQDESVVDDSQLPKDRFSAERLKGVDSTLKIQPAELGDSAMYLCASSSQPGSPGGASTDTQYFGPGTRLTVL.

This clonotype was observed once. V is TRBV7-2 and J is TRBJ2-7; TRBD2 is a possible D gene (6 bases). Per germline, CDR1 SGHTA and CDR2 FQGNSA. V dropped 3 bases and J dropped 4 bases, with 13 bases sitting between them. CDR3 length: 14 amino acids. This CDR3 is CASSFYGGEYEQYF. The CDR3 nucleotides read TGTGCCAGCAGCTTTTACGGCGGGGAATACGAGCAGTACTTC.

The chain has TRBV28 and TRBJ2-2; D may be TRBD2 (5 bases). V lost 2 bases to trimming and J lost 4 bases, with 11 bases between them. The CDR3 loop spans 15 amino acids. The germline V gene encodes CDR1 MDHEN and CDR2 SYDVKM. In DNA form, the CDR3 reads TGTGCCAGCAGTTTACCCGAACGGGGCACCGGGGAGCTGTTTTTT. Protein: CASSLPERGTGELFF. Variable domain in full (rest from reference TRBV28 and TRBJ2-2): DVKVTQSSRYLVKRTGEKVFLECVQDMDHENMFWYRQDPGLGLRLIYFSYDVKMKEKGDIPEGYSVSREKKERFSLILESASTNQTSMYLCASSLPERGTGELFFGEGSRLTVL.

This rearrangement joins TRBV5-4 to TRBJ2-5; D possibly corresponds to TRBD2 (5 bases). Deletions cut 4 bases from V and 5 bases from J, with 21 bases between. The CDR3 contains 16 residues. Germline CDR1 and CDR2: SGHNT and YYREEE (reference sequence). The CDR3 DNA reads TGTGCCAGCAGCCTAGAAGTTTCTGGACTCGGGGAGACCCAGTACTTC. It codes for CASSLEVSGLGETQYF.

The chain employs TRBV4-3 and TRBJ1-3, with a possible D match to TRBD1 (5 bases). Deletions cut 8 bases from V and 0 bases from J, with 14 bases between. CDR3 size: 15 residues. Germline V gives CDR1 LGHNA, CDR2 YSLEER. The CDR3 bases are TGCGCCAGCGCATTGGGACGGTCCTCTGGAAACACCATATATTTT. Translating it yields CASALGRSSGNTIYF.

J is TRBJ2-5 and V is TRBV27; TRBD2 aligns across 11 bases. V lost 5 bases, J lost 5 bases, and 16 bases stayed unmatched. The CDR3 sequence is 18 residues long. CDR1 MNHEY and CDR2 SMNVEV come from the germline V gene (reference sequence). The CDR3 is CASSRALAGEMGLETQYF. The CDR3 DNA sequence: TGTGCCAGCAGTCGGGCACTAGCGGGAGAAATGGGCTTGGAGACCCAGTACTTC.